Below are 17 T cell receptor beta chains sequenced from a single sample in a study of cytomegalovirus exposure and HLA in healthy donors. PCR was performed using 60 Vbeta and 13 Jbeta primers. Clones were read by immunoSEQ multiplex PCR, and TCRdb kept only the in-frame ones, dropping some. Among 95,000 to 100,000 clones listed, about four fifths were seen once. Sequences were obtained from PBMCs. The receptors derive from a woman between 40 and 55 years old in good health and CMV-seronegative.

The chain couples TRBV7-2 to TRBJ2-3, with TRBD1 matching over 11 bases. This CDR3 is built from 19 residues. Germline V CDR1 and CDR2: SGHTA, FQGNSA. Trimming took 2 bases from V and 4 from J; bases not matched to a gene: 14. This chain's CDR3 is CASSLNFEWTDRGPDTQYF. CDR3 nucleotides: TGTGCCAGCAGCTTAAATTTTGAGTGGACGGACAGGGGGCCAGATACGCAGTATTTT.

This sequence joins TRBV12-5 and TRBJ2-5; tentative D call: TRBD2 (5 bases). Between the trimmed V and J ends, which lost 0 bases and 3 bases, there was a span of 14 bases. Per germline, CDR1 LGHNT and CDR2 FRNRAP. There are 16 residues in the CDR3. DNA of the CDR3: TGTGCTAGTGGTTTGGTGCCTCACGGGAAGGAAGAGACCCAGTACTTC. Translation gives CASGLVPHGKEETQYF.

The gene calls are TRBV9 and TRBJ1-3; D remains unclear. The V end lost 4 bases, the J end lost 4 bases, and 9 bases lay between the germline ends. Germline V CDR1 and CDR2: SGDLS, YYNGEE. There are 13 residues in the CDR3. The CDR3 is CASSPSVGNTIYF. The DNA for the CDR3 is TGTGCCAGCAGCCCCTCAGTAGGAAACACCATATATTTT.

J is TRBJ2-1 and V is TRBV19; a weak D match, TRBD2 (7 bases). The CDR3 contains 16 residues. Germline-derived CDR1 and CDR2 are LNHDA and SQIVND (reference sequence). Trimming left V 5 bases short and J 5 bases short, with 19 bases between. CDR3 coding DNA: TGTGCCAGTAGTTTTGGGGGCGGGGGCCAAGACAATGAGCAGTTCTTC. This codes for CASSFGGGGQDNEQFF.

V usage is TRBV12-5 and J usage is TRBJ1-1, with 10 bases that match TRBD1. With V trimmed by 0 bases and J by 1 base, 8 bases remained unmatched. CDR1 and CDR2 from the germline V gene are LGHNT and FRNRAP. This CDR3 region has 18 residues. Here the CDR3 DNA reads TGTGCTAGTGGTTTGGTACACGGGACAGGGGCCGAGAACACTGAAGCTTTCTTT. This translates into CASGLVHGTGAENTEAFF.

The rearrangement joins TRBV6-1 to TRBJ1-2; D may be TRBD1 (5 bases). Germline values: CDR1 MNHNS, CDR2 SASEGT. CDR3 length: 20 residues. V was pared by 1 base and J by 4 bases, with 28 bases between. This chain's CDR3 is CASSEVWSLLLVREGYGYTF. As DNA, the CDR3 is TGTGCCAGCAGTGAAGTTTGGTCGTTACTTTTGGTCAGGGAGGGCTATGGCTACACCTTC.

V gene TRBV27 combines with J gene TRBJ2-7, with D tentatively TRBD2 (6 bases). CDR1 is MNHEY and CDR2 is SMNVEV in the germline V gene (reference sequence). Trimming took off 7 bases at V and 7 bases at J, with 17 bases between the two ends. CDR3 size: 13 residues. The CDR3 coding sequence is TGTGCCAGCACCTCGGGAGTGGGGGGTGAGCAGTACTTC. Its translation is CASTSGVGGEQYF.

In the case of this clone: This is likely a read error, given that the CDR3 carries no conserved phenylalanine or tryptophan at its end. The CDR3 region is CASSLIFGDSTEAFL. In nucleotides, the CDR3 is TGTGCCAGCAGTTTAATTTTCGGGGATAGCACTGAAGCTTTCCTT. This chain links TRBV28 with TRBJ1-1; D is uncertain. V dropped 2 bases and J dropped 4 bases, with 14 bases sitting between them. Germline lookup yields CDR1 MDHEN and CDR2 SYDVKM. This CDR3 has 15 residues.

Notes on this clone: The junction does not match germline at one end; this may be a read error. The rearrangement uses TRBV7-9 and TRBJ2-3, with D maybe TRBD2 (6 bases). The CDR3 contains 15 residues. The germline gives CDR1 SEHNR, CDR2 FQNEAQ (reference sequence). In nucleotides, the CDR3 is TGTTCCAGCAGCTCAACGGGACTCCGCACAGATACGCAGTATTTT. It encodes CSSSSTGLRTDTQYF. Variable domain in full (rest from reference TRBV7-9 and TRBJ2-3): DTGVSQNPRHKITKRGQNVTFRCDPISEHNRLYWYRQTLGQGPEFLTYFQNEAQLEKSRLLSDRFSAERPKGSFSTLEIQRTEQGDSAMYLCSSSSTGLRTDTQYFGPGTRLTVL.

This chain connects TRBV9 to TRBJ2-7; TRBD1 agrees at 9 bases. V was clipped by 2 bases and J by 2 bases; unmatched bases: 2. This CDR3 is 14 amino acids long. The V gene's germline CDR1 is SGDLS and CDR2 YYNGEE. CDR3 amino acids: CASSVTGGPYEQYF. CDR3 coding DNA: TGTGCCAGCAGCGTGACAGGGGGACCCTACGAGCAGTACTTC.

The CDR3 nucleotides read TGTGCCAGCAGCTTCGTTCGCAGGGGCGCAGGGTCTGAAGCTTTCTTT. It specifies CASSFVRRGAGSEAFF. V and J are TRBV5-6 and TRBJ1-1, with D possibly being TRBD1 (6 bases). V was pared by 2 bases and J by 6 bases, with 20 bases between. This CDR3 spans 16 amino acids. Germline V gene sequence: CDR1 SGHDT, CDR2 YYEEEE.

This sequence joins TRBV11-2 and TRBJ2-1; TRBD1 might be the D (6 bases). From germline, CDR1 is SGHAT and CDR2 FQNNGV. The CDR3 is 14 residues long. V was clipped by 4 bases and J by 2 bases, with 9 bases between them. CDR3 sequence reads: CASSSQGPYNEQFF. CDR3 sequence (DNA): TGTGCCAGCAGCTCACAGGGACCCTACAATGAGCAGTTCTTC.

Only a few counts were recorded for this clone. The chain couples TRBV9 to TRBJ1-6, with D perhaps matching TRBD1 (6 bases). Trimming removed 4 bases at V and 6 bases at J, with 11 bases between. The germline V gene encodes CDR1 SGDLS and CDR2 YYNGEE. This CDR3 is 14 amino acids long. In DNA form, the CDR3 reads TGTGCCAGCAGCTCCTGGACAGTTAATTCACCCCTCCACTTT. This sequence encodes CASSSWTVNSPLHF.

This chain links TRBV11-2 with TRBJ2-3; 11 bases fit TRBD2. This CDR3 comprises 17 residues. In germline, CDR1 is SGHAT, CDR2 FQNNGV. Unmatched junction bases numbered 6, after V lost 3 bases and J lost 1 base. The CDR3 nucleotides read TGTGCCAGCAGCTTGGGGGCTAGCGGGGGGCGCACAGATACGCAGTATTTT. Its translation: CASSLGASGGRTDTQYF.

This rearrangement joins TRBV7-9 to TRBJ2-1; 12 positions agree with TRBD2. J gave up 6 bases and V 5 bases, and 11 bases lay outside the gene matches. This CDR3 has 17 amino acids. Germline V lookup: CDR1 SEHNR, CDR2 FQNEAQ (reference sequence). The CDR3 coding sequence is TGTGCCAGCAGCCCTTTATGGGCGACTAGCGGGGGCAATGAGCAGTTCTTC. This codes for CASSPLWATSGGNEQFF.

Written as DNA, the CDR3 is TGTGCCAGCAGTTATTCGGGACAGGTTAATGAAAAACTGTTTTTT. It encodes CASSYSGQVNEKLFF. The chain couples TRBV6-6 to TRBJ1-4, with 8 bases identical to TRBD1. CDR1 is MNHNY and CDR2 is SVGAGI in the germline V gene (reference sequence). The ends lost 3 bases at V and 4 bases at J; junction bases unmatched: 4. This CDR3 comprises 15 residues.

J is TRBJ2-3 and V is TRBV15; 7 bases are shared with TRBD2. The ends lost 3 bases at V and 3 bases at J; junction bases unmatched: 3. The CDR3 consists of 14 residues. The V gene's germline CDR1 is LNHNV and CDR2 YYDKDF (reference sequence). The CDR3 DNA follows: TGTGCCACCAGCAGGGAGCGGGGAACAGATACGCAGTATTTT. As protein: CATSRERGTDTQYF.